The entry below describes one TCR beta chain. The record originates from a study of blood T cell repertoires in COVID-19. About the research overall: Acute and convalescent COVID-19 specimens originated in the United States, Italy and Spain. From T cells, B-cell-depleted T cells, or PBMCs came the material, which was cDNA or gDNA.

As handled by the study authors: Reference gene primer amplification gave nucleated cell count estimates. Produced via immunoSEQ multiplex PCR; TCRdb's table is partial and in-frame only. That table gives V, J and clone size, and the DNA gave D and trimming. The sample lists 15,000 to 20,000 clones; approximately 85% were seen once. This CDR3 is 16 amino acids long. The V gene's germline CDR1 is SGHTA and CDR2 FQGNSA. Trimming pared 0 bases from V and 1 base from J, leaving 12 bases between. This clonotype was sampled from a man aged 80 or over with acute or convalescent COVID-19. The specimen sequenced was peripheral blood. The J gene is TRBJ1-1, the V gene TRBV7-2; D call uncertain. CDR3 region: CASSLAYSRENTEAFF. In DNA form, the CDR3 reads TGTGCCAGCAGCTTAGCTTATTCGAGAGAGAACACTGAAGCTTTCTTT. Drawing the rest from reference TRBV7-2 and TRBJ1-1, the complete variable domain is GAGVSQSPSNKVTEKGKDVELRCDPISGHTALYWYRQSLGQGLEFLIYFQGNSAPDKSGLPSDRFSAERTGGSVSTLTIQRTQQEDSAVYLCASSLAYSRENTEAFFGQGTRLTVV.